This T cell receptor (beta chain) was identified in a study of blood T cell repertoires in COVID-19. The overall study: There were acute and convalescent COVID-19 samples, and they came from the United States, Italy and Spain. Sample material is recorded as cDNA or gDNA derived from T cells, B-cell-depleted T cells, or PBMCs.

Between the trimmed V and J ends, which lost 2 bases and 14 bases, there was a span of 13 bases. Germline loops: CDR1 MDHEN, CDR2 SYDVKM. The CDR3 contains 13 residues. In the authors' workflow: Cell counts per sample came from amplifying reference gene primers. Some clones are missing from TCRdb's copy, which holds only in-frame ones; the method was immunoSEQ multiplex PCR. The DNA gave D and trimming, while V, J and clone size come from that table. Of tens of thousands of clones in the sample, about nine tenths were seen once. The specimen was peripheral blood. The origin of this receptor is a human donor with acute or convalescent COVID-19. The donor label of this sample is uncertain. The V gene is TRBV28, the J gene TRBJ1-6, with D unclear. The CDR3 DNA reads TGTGCCAGCAGTTTAGGGAGCGCCGGCGCCCTCCACTTT. Translated, it gives CASSLGSAGALHF.